This T cell receptor beta chain was sequenced for a study of cytomegalovirus exposure and HLA in healthy donors. Points from the study as a whole: The classifier reportedly diagnosed cytomegalovirus status with high specificity and sensitivity. Later work found most CMV-associated TCR beta chains apparently HLA-restricted.

CDR1 is MNHEY, CDR2 SVGAGI, per germline. The CDR3 is made up of 14 amino acids. Trimming left V 5 bases short and J 6 bases short, with 14 bases between. As to this clone: The target antigen is unknown.

PCR was performed using 60 Vbeta and 13 Jbeta primers. Libraries were prepared by immunoSEQ multiplex PCR; TCRdb keeps only in-frame clonotypes and omits some of them. The sample contains approximately 180,000 clones, more than 75% of which appear only once. The TCR comes from a woman between 45 and 60 years old in good health and CMV-seronegative. Sequencing input: PBMCs. The chain uses TRBV6-5 and TRBJ1-5; a weak D match, TRBD1 (6 bases). The CDR3 region has the DNA TGTGCCAGCAGTGAAAGGGGGGGCGGTCAGCCCCAGCATTTT. It yields the protein CASSERGGGQPQHF.